This is a list of T cell receptor beta chains from one sample in a study of shared clonotypes between healthy human individuals. The repertoire was sequenced with immunoSEQ multiplex PCR; TCRdb's copy has only in-frame clones and lacks some. The table lists around 510,000 clones, roughly four fifths of them singletons. The specimen sequenced was PBMCs. These receptors were obtained from a woman aged 40 to 50 in good health. Some clones in this sample may be carry-over from other donors' samples. The CDR3 runs from the conserved cysteine through the conserved F or W. Each record gives: V gene, J gene, clone size, D gene, CDR3 DNA, CDR3 protein. The D gene is left open where the match is weak. Size is stated for part of the rows, as once, few or many counts, or as a class when the clone is expanded.

>TRBV7-2|TRBJ1-2|.|TRBD1
TGTGCCAGCAGCGGCAGGGGGCTAAACTATGGCTACACCTTC
CASSGRGLNYGYTF
>TRBV18|TRBJ1-5|many|.
TGTGCCAGCTCACTTTACGATGATCAGCCCCAGCATTTT
CASSLYDDQPQHF
>TRBV28|TRBJ1-5|.|TRBD1
TGTGCCAGCAGTGTCCCCGGGACAGGGGTGGGGAGCAACCAGCCCCAGCATTTT
CASSVPGTGVGSNQPQHF
>TRBV6-5|TRBJ2-5|.|.
TGTGCCAGCAGTTACTCTGGGGCGGGACCAGGACGGGAGCAGTACTTC
CASSYSGAGPGREQYF
>TRBV6-5|TRBJ2-2|.|TRBD2
TGTGCCACGGAGCGGGAGATGAACACCGGGGAGCTGTTTTTT
CATEREMNTGELFF
>TRBV2|TRBJ2-7|.|TRBD2
TGTGCCAGCAGCTTCACTAGCGGGATGCACTACGAGCAGTACTTC
CASSFTSGMHYEQYF
>TRBV25-1|TRBJ2-7|.|.
TGTGCCAGCAGTCCCAGGGGGGTCTACGGGCAGTACTTC
CASSPRGVYGQYF
>TRBV29-1|TRBJ2-5|.|TRBD1
TGCAGCGTCAGCGGGCAGGGGGCCGGTCAAGAGACCCAGTACTTC
CSVSGQGAGQETQYF
>TRBV29-1|TRBJ1-4|many|.
TGCAGCGTTGAATCAGGTCACGCCGGGACTAATGAAAAACTGTTTTTT
CSVESGHAGTNEKLFF
>TRBV5-3|TRBJ2-3|.|.
TGTGCCACCCAGGGCTTTCAAGTTCGCACAGATACGCAGTATTTT
CATQGFQVRTDTQYF
>TRBV4-3|TRBJ1-1|.|.
TGCGCCAGCAGCCCCTGGGCGGCGGAGAACACTGAAGCTTTCTTT
CASSPWAAENTEAFF
>TRBV4-1|TRBJ2-1|.|TRBD2
TGCGCCAGCAGCCAGGGGACTAGCCCCAATGAGCAGTTCTTC
CASSQGTSPNEQFF
>TRBV6-1|TRBJ2-2|.|.
TGTGCCAGCAGCACTACTCTAGCCCAGACCGGGGAGCTGTTTTTT
CASSTTLAQTGELFF
>TRBV7-2|TRBJ2-5|.|TRBD2
TGTGCCAGCAGCTGGGGACTAGCGGGAGTAGAGACCCAGTACTTC
CASSWGLAGVETQYF
>TRBV27|TRBJ1-5|few|.
TGTGCCAGCAGTTTATCTGCCTCCGGACGGGATCAGCCCCAGCATTTT
CASSLSASGRDQPQHF
>TRBV18|TRBJ2-7|.|TRBD2
TGTGCCAGCTCACCACCAGGGCCAGGGTCTAGCGGGAGTTCGGAGCAGTACTTC
CASSPPGPGSSGSSEQYF